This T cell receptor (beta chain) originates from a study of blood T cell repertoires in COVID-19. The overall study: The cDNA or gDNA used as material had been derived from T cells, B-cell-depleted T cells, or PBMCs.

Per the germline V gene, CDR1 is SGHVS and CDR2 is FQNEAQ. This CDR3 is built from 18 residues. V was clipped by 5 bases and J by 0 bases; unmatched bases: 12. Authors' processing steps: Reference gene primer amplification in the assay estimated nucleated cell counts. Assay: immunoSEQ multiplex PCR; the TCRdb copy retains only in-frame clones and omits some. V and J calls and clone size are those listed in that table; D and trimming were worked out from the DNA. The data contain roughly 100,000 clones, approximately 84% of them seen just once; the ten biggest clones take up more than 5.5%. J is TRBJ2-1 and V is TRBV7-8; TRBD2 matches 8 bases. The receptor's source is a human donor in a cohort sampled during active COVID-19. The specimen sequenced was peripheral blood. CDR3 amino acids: CASSPRGGGPSSYNEQFF. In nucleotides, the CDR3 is TGTGCCAGCAGCCCCAGGGGCGGGGGGCCGTCCTCCTACAATGAGCAGTTCTTC.